This T cell receptor (beta chain) was identified during a study of cytomegalovirus exposure and HLA in healthy donors. Points on this clone: At the DNA level, this CDR3 is encoded by other sequences in the same sample as well.

This CDR3 comprises 12 residues. V was cut by 1 base and J by 5 bases, with 8 bases left in between. Germline values: CDR1 GTSNPN, CDR2 SVGIG (reference sequence). The PCR was carried out with 60 Vbeta primers and 13 Jbeta primers. The table came from immunoSEQ multiplex PCR; TCRdb's copy has only in-frame clones and leaves some out. The data include tens of thousands of clones; the top ten clones carry less than 20%. The material sequenced was PBMCs. The clonotype was recovered from a male donor in good health and CMV-seronegative. The chain is built from TRBV30 and TRBJ2-5; D is undetermined. The chain's CDR3 is CAWSETRETQYF. In nucleotides, the CDR3 is TGTGCCTGGAGTGAAACCCGGGAGACCCAGTACTTC.